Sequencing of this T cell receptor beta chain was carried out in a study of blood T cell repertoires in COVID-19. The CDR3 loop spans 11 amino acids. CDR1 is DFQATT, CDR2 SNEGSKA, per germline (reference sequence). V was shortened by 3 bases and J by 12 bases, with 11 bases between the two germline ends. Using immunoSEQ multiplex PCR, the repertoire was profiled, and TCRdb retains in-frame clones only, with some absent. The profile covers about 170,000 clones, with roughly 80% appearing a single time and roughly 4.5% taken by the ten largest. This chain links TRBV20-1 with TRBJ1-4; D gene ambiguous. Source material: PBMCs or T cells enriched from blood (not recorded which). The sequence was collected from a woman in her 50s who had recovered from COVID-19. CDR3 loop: CSARGKRELFF. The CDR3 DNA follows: TGCAGTGCTAGGGGGAAGAGGGAACTGTTTTTT.